These 20 T cell receptor beta chains originate from one sample sequenced in a study of blood T cell repertoires in COVID-19. Profiling relied on immunoSEQ multiplex PCR, and the TCRdb table lists in-frame clones only, not all of them. The sample lists 120,000 to 150,000 clones, just under 85% occurring once. Sequenced input: peripheral blood. Receptor source: a woman in her thirties or forties with active or convalescent COVID-19.

V and J are TRBV5-1 and TRBJ1-4; the D gene is possibly TRBD1 (5 bases). Germline lookup yields CDR1 SGHRS and CDR2 YFSETQ. The V and J ends lost 2 bases and 4 bases respectively, with 15 bases between them. This CDR3 has 16 residues. CDR3 residues: CASSFYPQGGNEKLFF. In DNA, the CDR3 is TGCGCCAGCAGCTTTTACCCTCAGGGAGGTAATGAAAAACTGTTTTTT.

The gene calls are TRBV19 and TRBJ1-2; 8 nucleotides line up with TRBD1. The V gene end was trimmed by 3 bases and the J gene end by 4 bases; junction bases not matched to a gene: 7. This CDR3 comprises 15 residues. CDR1 and CDR2 from the germline V gene are LNHDA and SQIVND (reference sequence). For the CDR3, the DNA is TGTGCCAGTAGTATTCCGGGACAGGAGAGCTATGGCTACACCTTC. It yields the protein CASSIPGQESYGYTF.

In the case of this clone: The same CDR3 is also encoded by other DNA sequences in this sample. The rearrangement links TRBV6-5 to TRBJ1-2, with 10 bases matching TRBD1. The V segment lost 2 bases and the J segment 5 bases; nucleotides outside the gene matches: 2. CDR3 length: 14 residues. Germline CDR1 and CDR2: MNHEY and SVGAGI. As DNA, the CDR3 is TGTGCCAGCAGTTACCGGGACAGGGGTTATGGCTACACCTTC. Its translation: CASSYRDRGYGYTF.

V gene TRBV7-2 combines with J gene TRBJ2-5; 8 bases map to TRBD2. The trim removed 1 base at V and 1 base at J, leaving 5 bases unmatched. The CDR3 is 16 residues long. Germline lookup yields CDR1 SGHTA and CDR2 FQGNSA. CDR3 in DNA: TGTGCCAGCAGCTTAGAATTAGCGGGAACCCAAGAGACCCAGTACTTC. Protein sequence: CASSLELAGTQETQYF.

The J gene is TRBJ2-1, the V gene TRBV2, with 7 bases aligning to TRBD2. The CDR3 loop spans 15 amino acids. Germline values: CDR1 SNHLY, CDR2 FYNNEI. Trimming took 5 bases from V and 4 from J; bases not matched to a gene: 8. CDR3 sequence reads: CASSLDGGGYNEQFF. CDR3 sequence (DNA): TGTGCCAGCAGTTTAGACGGCGGGGGTTACAATGAGCAGTTCTTC.

The chain combines TRBV30 with TRBJ1-3, with D unclear. The length of the CDR3 is 14 residues. V was cut by 7 bases and J by 4 bases, with 17 bases left in between. Germline V gene data show CDR1 as GTSNPN and CDR2 as SVGIG (reference sequence). The CDR3: CASNFEPSGNTIYF. CDR3 bases: TGTGCCTCGAACTTCGAGCCTTCAGGAAACACCATATATTTT.

CDR3 sequence reads: CASSFSSGSSNEQFF. As DNA, the CDR3 is TGTGCCAGCAGTTTCTCTAGCGGGAGTTCGAATGAGCAGTTCTTC. V gene TRBV28 combines with J gene TRBJ2-1; 10 bases agree with TRBD2. The CDR3 is 15 amino acids. From germline, CDR1 is MDHEN and CDR2 SYDVKM. V trimming: 3 bases; J trimming: 7 bases; junction bases outside the gene matches: 6.

V is TRBV28 and J is TRBJ2-1; D may be TRBD2 (7 bases). Between the trimmed V and J ends, which lost 6 bases and 4 bases, there was a span of 25 bases. Germline V CDR1 and CDR2: MDHEN, SYDVKM. The CDR3 sequence is 18 residues long. Here the CDR3 reads CASSYPRVKGGGYNEQFF. The CDR3 DNA follows: TGTGCCAGCAGCTACCCCCGGGTCAAAGGGGGAGGGTACAATGAGCAGTTCTTC.

This clone was found a few times. This sequence joins TRBV29-1 and TRBJ2-2; D gene uncertain. Trimming shortened V by 4 bases and J by 4 bases, and 10 bases separated the two germline ends. From germline, CDR1 is SQVTM and CDR2 ANQGSEA. The CDR3 runs to 13 residues. The DNA of the CDR3 is TGCAGCGTTGCACGAGATGGCACCGGGGAGCTGTTTTTT. Translating gives CSVARDGTGELFF.

The J gene is TRBJ2-2, the V gene TRBV29-1, with D tentatively TRBD2 (5 bases). The germline CDR1 and CDR2 sequences are SQVTM and ANQGSEA. V lost 4 bases and J lost 4, with 13 bases in between. There are 14 residues in the CDR3. The CDR3 DNA reads TGCAGCGTTGGGACCGGACGGGGCACCGGGGAGCTGTTTTTT. Its translation is CSVGTGRGTGELFF.

V gene TRBV5-1 combines with J gene TRBJ2-6, with D possibly matching TRBD1 (6 bases). The ends were cut back, 2 bases at V and 1 base at J, with 7 bases in the middle. In germline, CDR1 is SGHRS, CDR2 YFSETQ. This CDR3 contains 15 residues. CDR3 DNA sequence: TGCGCCAGCAGCTTCACAGGGTCTGGGGCCAACGTCCTGACTTTC. It encodes CASSFTGSGANVLTF.

The chain links TRBV7-2 to TRBJ1-5; possible D gene TRBD1, 6 bases. The CDR3 consists of 15 residues. Germline V lookup: CDR1 SGHTA, CDR2 FQGNSA. V shed 2 bases and J shed 5 bases, with 13 bases lying between them. The CDR3 region is CASSLNWGQYQPQHF. As DNA, the CDR3 is TGTGCCAGCAGCTTAAATTGGGGGCAGTATCAGCCCCAGCATTTT.

The genes are TRBV21-1 and TRBJ2-1; the table names TRBD1, a call not compared with the DNA. TRBV21-1 counts as a pseudogene. The CDR3 sequence is 20 residues long. CDR3 coding DNA: TGTGCCAGCAGCAAAGTTTTCAGGGTTTTCCTGGCGCGCGTCGGCAATGAGCAGTTCTTC. Translated, it gives CASSKVFRVFLARVGNEQFF.

This clone was observed once. CDR3 sequence: CAWREFWTGVGQPQHF. DNA of the CDR3: TGTGCCTGGAGGGAATTCTGGACAGGCGTAGGGCAGCCCCAGCATTTT. This chain links TRBV30 with TRBJ1-5; 7 positions agree with TRBD1. This CDR3 region has 16 residues. V lost 3 bases and J lost 7; bases outside the gene matches: 15. Germline V gene lookup returns CDR1 GTSNPN and CDR2 SVGIG (reference sequence).

This clone was counted a few times. The chain joins TRBV27 to TRBJ1-5, with D unclear. Germline V gene lookup returns CDR1 MNHEY and CDR2 SMNVEV (reference sequence). The CDR3 runs to 17 residues. Trimming cost V 3 bases and J 3 bases, with 18 bases left between them. The CDR3 region is CASSFRPGNSNNQPQHF. CDR3 coding DNA: TGTGCCAGCAGTTTCCGGCCAGGCAACTCAAACAATCAGCCCCAGCATTTT.

This chain uses TRBV19 with TRBJ2-3; 7 bases align to TRBD2. This CDR3 is built from 14 residues. With 3 bases clipped from V and 3 bases from J, the junction kept 3 bases outside the gene matches. CDR1 is LNHDA and CDR2 is SQIVND in the germline V gene (reference sequence). This CDR3 is CASSMAGATDTQYF. The CDR3 DNA sequence: TGTGCCAGTAGTATGGCGGGAGCAACAGATACGCAGTATTTT. Looking up the rest from reference TRBV19 and TRBJ2-3 gives the full variable domain: DGGITQSPKYLFRKEGQNVTLSCEQNLNHDAMYWYRQDPGQGLRLIYYSQIVNDFQKGDIAEGYSVSREKKESFPLTVTSAQKNPTAFYLCASSMAGATDTQYFGPGTRLTVL.

The chain employs TRBV7-2 and TRBJ2-7; TRBD2 aligns across 8 bases. There are 12 residues in the CDR3. Germline V gives CDR1 SGHTA, CDR2 FQGNSA. The junction had 9 bases not matched to a gene; V was cut back by 5 bases and J by 12 bases. CDR3 nucleotides: TGTGCCAGCAGCCCCGGGGGGGCCAAGCGGTACTTC. Amino acids: CASSPGGAKRYF.

The rearrangement joins TRBV7-2 to TRBJ1-2; 10 bases align to TRBD1. The CDR3 consists of 15 residues. From germline, CDR1 is SGHTA and CDR2 FQGNSA. V was clipped by 5 bases and J by 4 bases; unmatched bases: 7. The CDR3 sequence is CASSPGTGVGYGYTF. CDR3 DNA sequence: TGTGCCAGCAGCCCCGGGACAGGGGTGGGCTATGGCTACACCTTC.

This chain joins TRBV5-1 and TRBJ1-2; D is undetermined. Germline CDR1 SGHRS, CDR2 YFSETQ. V was trimmed by 2 bases and J by 8 bases, leaving 22 bases between them. CDR3 length: 16 residues. The CDR3 sequence is CASSFDQDGLGLGYTF. The DNA for the CDR3 is TGCGCCAGCAGCTTCGATCAGGACGGCCTCGGACTAGGCTACACCTTC.

The chain carries TRBV30 and TRBJ2-3, with TRBD2 matching 8 bases. V gave up 2 bases and J gave up 6 bases; unmatched junction bases: 22. The CDR3 length is 19 residues. In germline, CDR1 is GTSNPN, CDR2 SVGIG (reference sequence). The CDR3 loop is CAWSPRRSGGFSSLDTQYF. The DNA for the CDR3 is TGTGCCTGGAGTCCCCGGCGGAGCGGGGGATTCTCAAGCCTGGATACGCAGTATTTT.